Sequencing of this T cell receptor beta chain was carried out in a study of cytomegalovirus exposure and HLA in healthy donors. Study as a whole: Previous work identified 117 million unique TCR beta sequences from some 170 million T cells. Whole-study findings and limits: Confirmation was obtained in vitro that a few CMV-associated chains are specific for CMV antigens. Association of a missense DCLRE1C variant with TCR beta V- and J-gene trimming was reported in a later analysis.

This clone was observed a handful of times. Its antigen is not identified. CDR3 length: 16 amino acids. The V and J ends lost 5 bases and 4 bases respectively, with 21 bases between them. Looked up from germline, CDR1 is MDHEN and CDR2 is SYDVKM. The PCR used 60 Vbeta and 13 Jbeta primers. Using immunoSEQ multiplex PCR, the repertoire was profiled, and TCRdb retains in-frame clones only, with some absent. The sample carries about 140,000 clones, almost 85% recorded once. The gene calls are TRBV28 and TRBJ2-7, with D possibly matching TRBD1 (6 bases). This TCR was sampled from a man in his late teens or twenties in good health and CMV-seropositive. Sequenced sample: PBMCs. DNA for the CDR3: TGTGCCAGCAGTCTACCTAAGCTTCAGGGGCCTTACGAGCAGTACTTC. Protein sequence: CASSLPKLQGPYEQYF.